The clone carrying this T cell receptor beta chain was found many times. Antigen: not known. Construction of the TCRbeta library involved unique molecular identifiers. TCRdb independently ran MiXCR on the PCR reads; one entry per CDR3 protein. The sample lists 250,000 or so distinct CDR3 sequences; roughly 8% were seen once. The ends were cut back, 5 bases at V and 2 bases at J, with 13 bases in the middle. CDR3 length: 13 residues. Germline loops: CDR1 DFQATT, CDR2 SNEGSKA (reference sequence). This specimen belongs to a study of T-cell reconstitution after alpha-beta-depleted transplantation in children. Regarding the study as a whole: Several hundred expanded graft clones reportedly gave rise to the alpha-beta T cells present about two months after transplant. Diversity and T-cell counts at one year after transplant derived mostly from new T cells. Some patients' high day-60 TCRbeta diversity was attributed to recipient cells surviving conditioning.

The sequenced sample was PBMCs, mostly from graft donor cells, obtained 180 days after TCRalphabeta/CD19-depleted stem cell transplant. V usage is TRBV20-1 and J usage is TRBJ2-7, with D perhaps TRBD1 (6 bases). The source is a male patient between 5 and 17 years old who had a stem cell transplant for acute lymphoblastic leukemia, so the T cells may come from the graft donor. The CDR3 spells CSALDRFAYEQYF. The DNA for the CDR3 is TGCAGTGCTCTTGACAGGTTTGCCTACGAGCAGTACTTC.